Below, 5 T cell receptor beta chains from the same sample are listed, as sequenced in a study of read filtering for tumor transcriptome and immune sequencing. From about 400 ng of RNA, a library with molecular barcoded alpha/delta and beta/gamma adaptors was made. TCRdb itself ran the reads through MiXCR, one entry per CDR3 protein. The sample carries approximately 93,000 distinct CDR3 sequences, 20% to 25% recorded once. The sequenced material came from a population of CD138-negative cells sorted from bone marrow. These receptor sequences come from a donor at least 40 years old with multiple myeloma.

About this clonotype: At one of its ends the junction is not consistent with the germline gene, which may arise from a read error. This chain uses TRBV7-6 with TRBJ2-1; the D gene is possibly TRBD1 (5 bases). Germline lookup yields CDR1 SGHVS and CDR2 FNYEAQ. CDR3 size: 15 residues. CDR3 nucleotide sequence: TGTGCCAGCGGCTTATCGACAGCCTCCTACAATGAGCAGTTCTTC. Its translation is CASGLSTASYNEQFF.

This clonotype was seen only a few times. The V gene is TRBV5-1, the J gene TRBJ2-7, with 8 bases fitting TRBD2. Per the germline V gene, CDR1 is SGHRS and CDR2 is YFSETQ. The V gene end was trimmed by 1 base and the J gene end by 1 base; junction bases not matched to a gene: 1. The CDR3 consists of 14 residues. The CDR3 protein is CASSLQRGSYEQYF. In DNA form, the CDR3 reads TGCGCCAGCAGCTTGCAGCGGGGGTCCTACGAGCAGTACTTC.

This clonotype was detected many times. The rearrangement uses TRBV7-6 and TRBJ2-7; a weak D match, TRBD2 (5 bases). Trimming removed 5 bases from V and 2 bases from J, with 10 bases in between. The CDR3 covers 13 residues. CDR1 is SGHVS and CDR2 is FNYEAQ in the germline V gene. The CDR3 bases are TGTGCCAGCAGCAGAGGGTTTACCTACGAGCAGTACTTC. This codes for CASSRGFTYEQYF.

About this clonotype itself: One base away lies a much larger clone, so this may be a sequencing read error. V is TRBV5-1 and J is TRBJ1-2; the D is unclear. CDR1 is SGHRS, CDR2 YFSETQ, per germline. The CDR3 spans 13 residues. In DNA, the CDR3 is TGCACCAGCAGCTTGGAGGGTGGCTATGGCTACACCTTC. Protein sequence: CTSSLEGGYGYTF.

The table lists this clonotype with many counts. The chain couples TRBV18 to TRBJ2-5; 13 bases agree with TRBD2. CDR3 length equals 14 residues. Germline V lookup: CDR1 KGHSH, CDR2 LQKENI. J lost 5 bases, V lost 5 bases, and 2 bases had no gene match. DNA of the CDR3: TGTGCCAGCTCAGGGACTAGCGGGGCGGAGACCCAGTACTTC. It codes for CASSGTSGAETQYF.